Each of the 15 T cell receptor beta chains below was sequenced from the same sample in a study of shared clonotypes between healthy human individuals. Generated by immunoSEQ multiplex PCR, the TCRdb table keeps only in-frame clones and is missing some. Of 450,000 to 550,000 clones listed, less than 85% were seen once; the top ten hold 10% to 15%. The sequenced sample was PBMCs. All receptors derive from a woman in her 40s in good health. Some clones in this sample may be carry-over from other donors' samples.

The chain links TRBV7-2 to TRBJ2-7; TRBD2 matches 9 bases. This CDR3 region has 18 residues. Germline V lookup: CDR1 SGHTA, CDR2 FQGNSA. Trimming removed 1 base from V and 6 bases from J; junction bases left unmatched: 16. The CDR3: CASSLGGNIRAGGAEQYF. The CDR3 DNA reads as TGTGCCAGCAGCTTAGGCGGTAATATACGGGCGGGAGGGGCCGAGCAGTACTTC.

This clone was picked up a small number of times. The V call is TRBV5-1, the J call TRBJ1-2; D is perhaps TRBD1 (6 bases). This CDR3 has 15 amino acids. Trimming pared 3 bases from V and 3 bases from J, leaving 15 bases between. Germline assignment: CDR1 SGHRS and CDR2 YFSETQ. The chain's CDR3 is CASSSLGAGDYGYTF. The CDR3 coding sequence is TGCGCCAGCAGCTCTCTGGGGGCAGGGGACTATGGCTACACCTTC.

The CDR3 sequence is CASSHNNHRSGNTIYF. For the CDR3, the DNA is TGTGCCAGCAGCCATAATAATCACCGCTCTGGAAACACCATATATTTT. The chain has TRBV25-1 and TRBJ1-3; D unclear. Germline assignment: CDR1 MGHDK and CDR2 SYGVNS. Trimming took 6 bases from V and 0 from J, leaving 15 bases between them. This CDR3 region has 16 residues. The full variable domain, its missing parts supplied by reference TRBV25-1 and TRBJ1-3, is EADIYQTPRYLVIGTGKKITLECSQTMGHDKMYWYQQDPGMELHLIHYSYGVNSTEKGDLSSESTVSRIRTEHFPLTLESARPSHTSQYLCASSHNNHRSGNTIYFGEGSWLTVV.

J is TRBJ2-5 and V is TRBV4-3; the D is unclear. Trimming pared 4 bases from V and 1 base from J, leaving 7 bases between. Germline V gene data show CDR1 as LGHNA and CDR2 as YSLEER. The CDR3 is made up of 13 amino acids. This chain's CDR3 is CASSLGPQETQYF. CDR3 sequence (DNA): TGCGCCAGCAGCCTTGGTCCCCAAGAGACCCAGTACTTC.

This clone was recorded many times. The chain carries TRBV23-1 and TRBJ2-7; D is unresolved. TRBV23-1 is treated as an ORF (open reading frame) with a function not yet certain. Trimming left V 3 bases short and J 3 bases short, with 9 bases between. The CDR3 spans 13 residues. CDR3 DNA: TGCGCCAGCAGTCATCACAATTTCTACGAGCAGTACTTC. Amino acids: CASSHHNFYEQYF.

DNA for the CDR3: TGTGCCAGCAGCGTAGTCCCAGACACGGTTGGAAACACCATATATTTT. It is translated as CASSVVPDTVGNTIYF. The chain joins TRBV9 to TRBJ1-3; D gene ambiguous. The V and J ends lost 0 bases and 3 bases respectively, with 13 bases between them. This CDR3 spans 16 amino acids. CDR1 is SGDLS and CDR2 is YYNGEE in the germline V gene.

This rearrangement joins TRBV7-3 to TRBJ2-1; TRBD2 matches at 13 bases. The CDR3 loop spans 16 amino acids. Germline trimming cut 1 base from V and 6 bases from J; bases unmatched to any gene: 3. Germline CDR1 and CDR2: SGHTA and FQGTGA. Here the CDR3 DNA reads TGTGCCAGCAGCTTAATGGGACTAGCGGGATTCAATGAGCAGTTCTTC. Residues: CASSLMGLAGFNEQFF.

The chain carries TRBV7-3 and TRBJ2-1; D is undetermined. V shed 4 bases and J shed 5 bases, with 9 bases lying between them. The germline CDR1 and CDR2 sequences are SGHTA and FQGTGA. The CDR3 has 13 residues. CDR3 coding DNA: TGTGCCAGCAGCTCAAACTCGGACAATGAGCAGTTCTTC. Amino acids: CASSSNSDNEQFF.

As regards this clone: One junction end disagrees with the germline gene, perhaps due to a read error. The chain is built from TRBV19 and TRBJ2-7; no reliable D call. CDR3 length equals 14 residues. Germline loops: CDR1 LNHDA, CDR2 SQIVND (reference sequence). CDR3 amino acids: CASSIEAQSSEQYF. The CDR3 DNA reads TGTGCCAGTAGTATAGAGGCCCAATCCTCCGAGCAGTACTTC.

V usage is TRBV6-1 and J usage is TRBJ1-1; a weak D match, TRBD1 (6 bases). The CDR3 covers 12 residues. CDR1 MNHNS and CDR2 SASEGT come from the germline V gene. V was shortened by 6 bases and J by 7 bases, with 12 bases between the two germline ends. For the CDR3, the DNA is TGTGCCAGCAGGCCAGGGGAGGGTGAAGCTTTCTTT. This codes for CASRPGEGEAFF.

The V and J genes are TRBV10-3 and TRBJ2-1; 11 bases line up with TRBD1. This CDR3 spans 18 amino acids. Trimming cost V 10 bases and J 3 bases; bases outside gene matches: 17. Germline V gene data show CDR1 as ENHRY and CDR2 as SYGVKD. This chain's CDR3 is CATRRERTGGKGYNEQFF. The CDR3 DNA is TGTGCCACCAGACGAGAGCGGACAGGGGGCAAAGGCTACAATGAGCAGTTCTTC.

The rearrangement uses TRBV2 and TRBJ1-5; D is ambiguous. The CDR3 has 14 residues. The ends were cut back, 5 bases at V and 2 bases at J, with 10 bases in the middle. CDR1 and CDR2 (germline): SNHLY, FYNNEI. The CDR3 here is CASSKLTGNQPQHF. In nucleotides, the CDR3 is TGTGCCAGCAGTAAGCTTACGGGCAATCAGCCCCAGCATTTT.

The chain combines TRBV7-3 with TRBJ2-5, with TRBD2 identical over 11 bases. The germline V gene encodes CDR1 SGHTA and CDR2 FQGTGA. The CDR3 is made up of 15 amino acids. V was clipped by 5 bases and J by 4 bases; unmatched bases: 6. CDR3 region: CASSALGTSGETQYF. The CDR3 DNA reads TGTGCCAGCAGCGCCCTTGGGACTAGCGGAGAGACCCAGTACTTC.

This clone was detected a few times. J is TRBJ2-3 and V is TRBV4-1; a possible D gene is TRBD2 (6 bases). This CDR3 contains 13 residues. The V gene's germline CDR1 is MGHRA and CDR2 YSYEKL. Trimming removed 11 bases at V and 3 bases at J, with 15 bases between. The CDR3 DNA reads as TGCGCCTCGAGGGGACTCATAACAGATACGCAGTATTTT. Translated, it gives CASRGLITDTQYF.

As DNA, the CDR3 is TGCGCCAGCAGCCAAGATAGACGGTCAGATACGCAGTATTTT. Protein product: CASSQDRRSDTQYF. The chain links TRBV4-3 to TRBJ2-3; D call uncertain. The CDR3 totals 14 residues. Germline V lookup: CDR1 LGHNA, CDR2 YSLEER. Trimming took 0 bases from V and 4 from J, leaving 8 bases between them.